This T cell receptor (beta chain) is from a study of blood T cell repertoires in COVID-19. Study at large: Sites in the United States, Italy and Spain provided acute and convalescent COVID-19 samples. T cells, B-cell-depleted T cells, or PBMCs supplied cDNA or gDNA.

Authors' processing steps: From reference gene primer amplification, estimates of nucleated cell counts were derived. This table comes from immunoSEQ multiplex PCR, and its TCRdb copy is limited to in-frame clones, with some not included. Clonal size and the V and J genes are those of that table, whereas D and trimming came from the DNA. The sample comprises over 150,000 clones, about 91% of which are singletons, and 3% to 4.5% rests with the top ten. Germline V gene sequence: CDR1 SGHTA, CDR2 FQGNSA. This CDR3 region has 16 residues. V gave up 1 base and J gave up 0 bases, with 12 bases separating them.

The gene calls are TRBV7-2 and TRBJ1-2; D remains ambiguous. The sample taken for sequencing was peripheral blood. The sequence was obtained from a woman aged 60 to 75 who had recovered from COVID-19. CDR3 residues: CASSLEAGIANYGYTF. In DNA, the CDR3 is TGTGCCAGCAGCTTAGAAGCAGGAATAGCTAACTATGGCTACACCTTC.